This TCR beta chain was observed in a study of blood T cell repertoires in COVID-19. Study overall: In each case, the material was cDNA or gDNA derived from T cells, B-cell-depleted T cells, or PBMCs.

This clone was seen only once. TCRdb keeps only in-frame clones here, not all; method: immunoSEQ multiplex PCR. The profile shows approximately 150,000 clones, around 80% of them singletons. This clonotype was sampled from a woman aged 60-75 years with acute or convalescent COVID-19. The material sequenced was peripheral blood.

CDR3 nucleotides: TGTGCCATAGGACAGGGGGCGCACGGAAATGAAAAACTGTTTTTT. Its protein is CAIGQGAHGNEKLFF. This chain links TRBV6-4 with TRBJ1-4; 11 bases agree with TRBD1. CDR3 length equals 15 residues. The V and J ends lost 10 bases and 5 bases, in that order; junction bases with no gene match: 9. The V gene's germline CDR1 is MRHNA and CDR2 SNTAGT.